This record covers a single T cell receptor beta chain. Its antigen is not known. The PCR primers covered 54 TRBV and 13 TRBJ segments. The protocol was immunoSEQ multiplex PCR, while the TCRdb copy is restricted to in-frame clones and leaves out a portion. The data contain some 120,000 clones, approximately 92% of them singletons. Untouched CD4+ T cells were isolated by negative selection, averaging around 98% purity. The source of the sample is a study of T cell repertoires and HLA-DP antigens. Study-wide context: A couple of male donors and one female donor spanned ages 18-to-29 through 60-to-69.

General study results and limits: A non-physiological HeLa system presented antigen to total CD4+ responders.

The CDR3 is 11 residues long. Trimming left V 4 bases short and J 12 bases short, with 13 bases between. Germline lookup yields CDR1 MDHEN and CDR2 SYDVKM. The sequenced material came from CD4+ T cells from PBMCs. The V gene is TRBV28, the J gene TRBJ2-7, with D perhaps being TRBD1 or TRBD2 (5 bases each). The receptor's source is a woman between 18 and 29 years old in good health and CMV-seronegative. The CDR3 region is CASSWGRSRYF. Here the CDR3 DNA reads TGTGCCAGCAGTTGGGGGAGATCTCGGTACTTC.